This T cell receptor (beta chain) was captured by sequencing in a study of T cell changes during pregnancy in multiple sclerosis. Repertoires were generated with immunoSEQ multiplex PCR, while TCRdb's copy carries only in-frame clones and drops some. The table shows 20,000 to 25,000 clones, with approximately 90% occurring only once. The source was CD4+ T cells from peripheral blood mononuclear cells, collected in the third trimester of pregnancy. The clonotype comes from a female donor with multiple sclerosis, enrolled in a pregnancy study.

DNA for the CDR3: TGTGCCAGCATCTGGCAGAAGAACACCGGGGAGCTGTTTTTT. Protein sequence: CASIWQKNTGELFF. The V call is TRBV2, the J call TRBJ2-2, with no clear D. This CDR3 is built from 14 residues. V lost 7 bases and J 1 base, leaving 10 bases between the germline ends. The V gene's germline CDR1 is SNHLY and CDR2 FYNNEI.